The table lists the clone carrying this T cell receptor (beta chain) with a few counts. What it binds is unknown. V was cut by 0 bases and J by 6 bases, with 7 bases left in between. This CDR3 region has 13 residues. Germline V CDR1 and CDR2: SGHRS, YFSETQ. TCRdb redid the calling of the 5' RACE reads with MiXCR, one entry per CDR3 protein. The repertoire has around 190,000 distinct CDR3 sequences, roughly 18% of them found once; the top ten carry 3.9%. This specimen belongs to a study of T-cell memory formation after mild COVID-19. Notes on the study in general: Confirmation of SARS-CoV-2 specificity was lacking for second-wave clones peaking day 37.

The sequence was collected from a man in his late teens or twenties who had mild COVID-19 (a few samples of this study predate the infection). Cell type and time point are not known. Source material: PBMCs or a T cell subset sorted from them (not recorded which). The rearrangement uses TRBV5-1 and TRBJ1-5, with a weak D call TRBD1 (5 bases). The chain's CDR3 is CASSLGTSQPQHF. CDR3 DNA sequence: TGCGCCAGCAGCTTGGGGACAAGTCAGCCCCAGCATTTT.